Shown below are 14 T cell receptor beta chains from a single sample sequenced in a study of T cell clonotyping in hematopoietic cell transplantation. Profiled with immunoSEQ multiplex PCR; TCRdb holds only in-frame clones, not every one. This sample has over 10,000 clones, with over 70% found just once. The time point here: recipient sample about 28 days before transplant, after cytoreduction. This sample comprised peripheral blood mononuclear cells, obtained before stem cell transplant. All receptors come from a man in his 60s with acute myeloid leukemia. Some clones in this sample may be carry-over from other donors' samples.

The genes are TRBV19 and TRBJ1-5; TRBD1 agrees at 7 bases. Germline loops: CDR1 LNHDA, CDR2 SQIVND (reference sequence). Trimming removed 7 bases from V and 1 base from J; junction bases left unmatched: 7. The CDR3 is 15 residues long. The CDR3 spells CASTRTGRSNQPQHF. The CDR3 DNA reads TGTGCCAGTACCCGGACAGGCCGCAGCAATCAGCCCCAGCATTTT.

CDR3 bases: TGTGCCAGCAGCTTGGGGACGGGAACCTACGAGCAGTACTTC. This encodes CASSLGTGTYEQYF. V and J are TRBV5-5 and TRBJ2-7, with a tentative D call TRBD2 (5 bases). There are 14 residues in the CDR3. CDR1 SGHKS and CDR2 YYEKEE come from the germline V gene (reference sequence). Trimming cost V 0 bases and J 2 bases, with 9 bases left between them. Together with reference TRBV5-5 and TRBJ2-7, the CDR3 gives the full variable domain: DAGVTQSPTHLIKTRGQQVTLRCSPISGHKSVSWYQQVLGQGPQFIFQYYEKEERGRGNFPDRFSARQFPNYSSELNVNALLLGDSALYLCASSLGTGTYEQYFGPGTRLTVT.

The table lists this clone with a few counts. V is TRBV5-1 and J is TRBJ2-7; TRBD1 aligns across 7 bases. This CDR3 contains 15 residues. V was pared by 4 bases and J by 7 bases, with 14 bases of the junction left unmatched. Germline CDR1 SGHRS, CDR2 YFSETQ. CDR3 region: CASSDGTAFPWEQYF. The CDR3 nucleotides are TGCGCCAGCAGCGATGGGACAGCGTTTCCCTGGGAGCAGTACTTC.

J is TRBJ2-1 and V is TRBV5-1; 10 bases are a match to TRBD2. In germline, CDR1 is SGHRS, CDR2 YFSETQ. This CDR3 comprises 15 residues. V gave up 2 bases and J gave up 4 bases; unmatched junction bases: 3. CDR3 loop: CASSLELAGYNEQFF. In DNA, the CDR3 is TGCGCCAGCAGCTTAGAACTAGCGGGGTACAATGAGCAGTTCTTC.

The chain employs TRBV7-6 and TRBJ1-4, with D possibly TRBD1 on 5 matching bases. Trimming shortened V by 5 bases and J by 6 bases, and 13 bases separated the two germline ends. The CDR3 loop spans 14 amino acids. Germline-derived CDR1 and CDR2 are SGHVS and FNYEAQ. The CDR3 DNA is TGTGCCAGCAGCCCTGATCAGGGTTATGAAAAACTGTTTTTT. It specifies CASSPDQGYEKLFF.

V usage is TRBV27 and J usage is TRBJ1-1; a weak D match, TRBD1 (6 bases). CDR1 and CDR2 from the germline V gene are MNHEY and SMNVEV (reference sequence). Deletions cut 6 bases from V and 1 base from J, with 18 bases between. The CDR3 has 16 amino acids. CDR3 in DNA: TGTGCCAGCAGACGCCGGGGTGAGGGGGAGAACACTGAAGCTTTCTTT. Translating it yields CASRRRGEGENTEAFF.

The rearrangement uses TRBV11-3 and TRBJ2-7, with 13 bases fitting TRBD2. V shed 5 bases, J shed 3 bases, and the junction held 4 bases outside the gene matches. The CDR3 is 15 residues long. Germline CDR1 reads SGHNT; CDR2 reads YENEEA. The CDR3 is CASSQGLAGDYEQYF. CDR3 sequence (DNA): TGTGCCAGCAGCCAAGGACTAGCGGGAGACTACGAGCAGTACTTC.

This clone occurred once. The chain has TRBV19 and TRBJ2-3; D perhaps matches TRBD1 (5 bases). The CDR3 length is 14 residues. V was shortened by 2 bases and J by 6 bases, with 12 bases between the two germline ends. CDR1 and CDR2 (germline): LNHDA, SQIVND (reference sequence). The CDR3 loop reads CASSISRADDTQYF. CDR3 sequence (DNA): TGTGCCAGTAGTATATCCAGGGCGGATGATACGCAGTATTTT.

This sequence joins TRBV6-4 and TRBJ1-2, with D maybe TRBD1 (5 bases). The CDR3 has 13 residues. The V and J ends lost 0 bases and 5 bases respectively, with 7 bases between them. Germline CDR1 is MRHNA and CDR2 is SNTAGT. The chain's CDR3 is CASSDSGGYGYTF. The CDR3 nucleotides are TGTGCCAGCAGTGACTCGGGGGGTTATGGCTACACCTTC.

The gene calls are TRBV14 and TRBJ2-2; TRBD1 might be the D (5 bases). V shed 7 bases and J shed 1 base, with 13 bases lying between them. Germline lookup yields CDR1 SGHDN and CDR2 FVKESK. The CDR3 consists of 15 residues. The CDR3 nucleotides read TGTGCCAGCAACCCGACAGAGATGAACACCGGGGAGCTGTTTTTT. Its translation is CASNPTEMNTGELFF. The whole variable domain, remainder taken from reference TRBV14 and TRBJ2-2, is EAGVTQFPSHSVIEKGQTVTLRCDPISGHDNLYWYRRVMGKEIKFLLHFVKESKQDESGMPNNRFLAERTGGTYSTLKVQPAELEDSGVYFCASNPTEMNTGELFFGEGSRLTVL.

CDR3: CASSMSGALGYTF. Here the CDR3 DNA reads TGTGCCAGTAGTATGTCGGGGGCACTAGGCTACACCTTC. V is TRBV19 and J is TRBJ1-2; a weak D match, TRBD1 (6 bases). Per the germline V gene, CDR1 is LNHDA and CDR2 is SQIVND (reference sequence). The CDR3 length is 13 residues. Trimming shortened V by 3 bases and J by 8 bases, and 13 bases separated the two germline ends.

The CDR3 region has the DNA TGTGCCAGTAGTTCGACGGCTAATAGCAATCAGCCCCAGCATTTT. It encodes CASSSTANSNQPQHF. V usage is TRBV19 and J usage is TRBJ1-5, with D hard to call. V gave up 5 bases and J gave up 0 bases, with 11 bases separating them. The CDR3 has 15 amino acids. Germline lookup yields CDR1 LNHDA and CDR2 SQIVND (reference sequence). Based on the CDR3 plus reference TRBV19 and TRBJ1-5, the full variable domain is DGGITQSPKYLFRKEGQNVTLSCEQNLNHDAMYWYRQDPGQGLRLIYYSQIVNDFQKGDIAEGYSVSREKKESFPLTVTSAQKNPTAFYLCASSSTANSNQPQHFGDGTRLSIL.

The rearrangement joins TRBV2 to TRBJ1-1, with D possibly matching TRBD1 (6 bases). In germline, CDR1 is SNHLY, CDR2 FYNNEI. This CDR3 is 15 amino acids long. Trimming shortened V by 6 bases and J by 2 bases, and 16 bases separated the two germline ends. CDR3 DNA sequence: TGTGCCAGCAGCGAACAAGGACAGCCTAACACTGAAGCTTTCTTT. This encodes CASSEQGQPNTEAFF.

The chain employs TRBV5-4 and TRBJ2-7, with a possible D match to TRBD1 (5 bases). From germline, CDR1 is SGHNT and CDR2 YYREEE (reference sequence). The V end was cut by 2 bases, the J end by 5 bases, with 11 bases between. CDR3 length: 13 amino acids. The CDR3 DNA reads TGTGCCAGCAGCTTCGACAGTATTGACGAGCAGTACTTC. Its translation is CASSFDSIDEQYF.